This paragraph covers one TCR beta chain sequence. The assay was immunoSEQ multiplex PCR, and TCRdb's table has in-frame clones only and misses some. The repertoire holds 53,000 or so clones, with roughly 58% as singletons. This CDR3 is 16 amino acids long. Per germline, CDR1 SGHNT and CDR2 YENEEA. Trimming at V came to 0 bases and at J to 3 bases, leaving 3 bases not matched to a gene. This record belongs to a study of cytotoxic CD8 clonotypes in ibrutinib-treated CLL. The TCR was taken from a human donor with chronic lymphocytic leukemia. This rearrangement joins TRBV11-3 to TRBJ2-1; TRBD2 matches at 9 bases. The sequences come from PBMCs, collected at disease progression, from a patient treated with ibrutinib. Here the CDR3 DNA reads TGTGCCAGCAGCTTAGATGGTAGCGGGGGCTACAATGAGCAGTTCTTC. This encodes CASSLDGSGGYNEQFF.